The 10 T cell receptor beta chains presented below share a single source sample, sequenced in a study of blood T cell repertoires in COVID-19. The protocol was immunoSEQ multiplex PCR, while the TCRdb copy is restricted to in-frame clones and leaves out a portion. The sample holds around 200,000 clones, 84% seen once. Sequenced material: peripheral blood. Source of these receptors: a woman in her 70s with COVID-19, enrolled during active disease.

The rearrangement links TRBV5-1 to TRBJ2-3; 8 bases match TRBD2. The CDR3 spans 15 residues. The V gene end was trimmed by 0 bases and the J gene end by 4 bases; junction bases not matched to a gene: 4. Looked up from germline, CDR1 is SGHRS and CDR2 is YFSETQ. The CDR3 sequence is CASSLVSGSSDTQYF. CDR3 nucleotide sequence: TGCGCCAGCAGCTTGGTAAGCGGGAGCTCAGATACGCAGTATTTT.

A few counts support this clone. The CDR3 sequence: CSGGLAGLYNEQFF. CDR3 coding DNA: TGCAGCGGGGGACTAGCGGGGCTCTACAATGAGCAGTTCTTC. J is TRBJ2-1 and V is TRBV29-1; 13 bases agree with TRBD2. CDR3 length: 14 amino acids. J was trimmed by 3 bases and V by 7 bases; bases with no gene match: 3. From germline, CDR1 is SQVTM and CDR2 ANQGSEA.

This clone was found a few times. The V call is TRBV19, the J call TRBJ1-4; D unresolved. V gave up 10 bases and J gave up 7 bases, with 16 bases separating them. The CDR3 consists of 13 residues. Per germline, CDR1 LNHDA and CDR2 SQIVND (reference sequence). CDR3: CATSREVAEKLFF. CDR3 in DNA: TGTGCCACCTCGAGGGAGGTTGCTGAAAAACTGTTTTTT.

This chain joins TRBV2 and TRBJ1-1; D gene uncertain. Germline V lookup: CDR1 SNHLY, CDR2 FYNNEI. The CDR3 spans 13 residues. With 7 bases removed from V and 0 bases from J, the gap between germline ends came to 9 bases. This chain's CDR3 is CASNERMNTEAFF. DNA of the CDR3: TGTGCCAGCAATGAGAGAATGAACACTGAAGCTTTCTTT. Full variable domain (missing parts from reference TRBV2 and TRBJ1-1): EPEVTQTPSHQVTQMGQEVILRCVPISNHLYFYWYRQILGQKVEFLVSFYNNEISEKSEIFDDQFSVERPDGSNFTLKIRSTKLEDSAMYFCASNERMNTEAFFGQGTRLTVV.

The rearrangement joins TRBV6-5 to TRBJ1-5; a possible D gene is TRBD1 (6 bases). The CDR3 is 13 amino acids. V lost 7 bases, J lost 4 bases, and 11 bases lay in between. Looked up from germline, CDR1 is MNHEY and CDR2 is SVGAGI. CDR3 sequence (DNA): TGTGCCAGCACAAGGCAGGGGAATCAGCCCCAGCATTTT. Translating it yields CASTRQGNQPQHF.

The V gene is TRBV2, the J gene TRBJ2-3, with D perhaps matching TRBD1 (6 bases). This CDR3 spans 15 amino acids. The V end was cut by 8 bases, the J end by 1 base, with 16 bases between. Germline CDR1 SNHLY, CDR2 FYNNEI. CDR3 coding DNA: TGTGCCAGCTCAATCAGGGGTATAGGCACAGATACGCAGTATTTT. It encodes CASSIRGIGTDTQYF.

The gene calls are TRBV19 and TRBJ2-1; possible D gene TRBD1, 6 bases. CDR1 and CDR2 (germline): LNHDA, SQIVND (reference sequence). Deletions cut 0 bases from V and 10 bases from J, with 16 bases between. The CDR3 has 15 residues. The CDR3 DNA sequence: TGTGCCAGTAGTATAGATCGGGGCAGGGGAAGCGAGCAGTTCTTC. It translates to CASSIDRGRGSEQFF.

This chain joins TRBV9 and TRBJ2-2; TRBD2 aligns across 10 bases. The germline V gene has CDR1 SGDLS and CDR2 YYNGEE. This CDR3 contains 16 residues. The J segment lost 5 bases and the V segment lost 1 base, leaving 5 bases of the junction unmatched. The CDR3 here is CASSVRTSGSTGELFF. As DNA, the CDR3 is TGTGCCAGCAGCGTACGGACTAGCGGTTCTACCGGGGAGCTGTTTTTT.

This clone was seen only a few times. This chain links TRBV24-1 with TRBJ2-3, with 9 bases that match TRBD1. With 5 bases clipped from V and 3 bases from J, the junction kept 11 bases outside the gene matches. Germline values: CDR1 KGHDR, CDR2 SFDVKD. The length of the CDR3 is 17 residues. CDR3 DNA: TGTGCCACCAGTGCTTCACTGGGGACAGGGCCAACAGATACGCAGTATTTT. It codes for CATSASLGTGPTDTQYF.

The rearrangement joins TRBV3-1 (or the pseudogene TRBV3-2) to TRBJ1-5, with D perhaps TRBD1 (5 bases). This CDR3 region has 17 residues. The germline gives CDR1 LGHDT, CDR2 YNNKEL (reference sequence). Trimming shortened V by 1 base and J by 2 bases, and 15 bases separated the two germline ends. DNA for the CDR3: TGTGCCAGCAGCCAAGGTTGGGGGGGAGTGGGCAATCAGCCCCAGCATTTT. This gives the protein CASSQGWGGVGNQPQHF.